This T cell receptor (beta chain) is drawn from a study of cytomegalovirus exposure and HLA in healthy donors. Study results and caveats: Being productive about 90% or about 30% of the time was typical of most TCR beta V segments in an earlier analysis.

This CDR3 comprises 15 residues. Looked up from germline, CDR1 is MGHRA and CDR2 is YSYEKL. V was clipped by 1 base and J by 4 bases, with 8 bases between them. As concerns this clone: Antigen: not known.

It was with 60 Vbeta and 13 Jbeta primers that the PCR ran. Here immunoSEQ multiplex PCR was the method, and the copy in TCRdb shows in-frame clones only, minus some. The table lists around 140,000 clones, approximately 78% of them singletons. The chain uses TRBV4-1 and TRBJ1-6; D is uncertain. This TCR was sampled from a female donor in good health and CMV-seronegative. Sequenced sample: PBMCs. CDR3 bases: TGCGCCAGCAGCCAAGTGGCCTTTTATAATTCACCCCTCCACTTT. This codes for CASSQVAFYNSPLHF.